Below are 16 T cell receptor beta chains sequenced from a single sample in a study of T-cell memory formation after mild COVID-19. TCRdb analysed the 5' RACE reads with MiXCR anew, one entry per CDR3 protein. The sample holds about 250,000 distinct CDR3 sequences, 15% seen once. The sample was PBMCs or a T cell subset sorted from them (not recorded which). Receptor source: an adult woman who had mild COVID-19 (a few samples of this study predate the infection). Cell type and time point are not known.

The chain employs TRBV5-1 and TRBJ2-1; D is ambiguous. V was shortened by 0 bases and J by 7 bases, with 5 bases between the two germline ends. The CDR3 consists of 12 residues. The germline V gene has CDR1 SGHRS and CDR2 YFSETQ. CDR3 amino acids: CASSLERNEQFF. The CDR3 DNA follows: TGCGCCAGCAGCTTGGAGAGGAATGAGCAGTTCTTC. Variable domain in full (rest from reference TRBV5-1 and TRBJ2-1): KAGVTQTPRYLIKTRGQQVTLSCSPISGHRSVSWYQQTPGQGLQFLFEYFSETQRNKGNFPGRFSGRQFSNSRSEMNVSTLELGDSALYLCASSLERNEQFFGPGTRLTVL.

A few counts support this clonotype. The chain links TRBV7-2 to TRBJ2-3; D not resolved. V lost 5 bases and J 10 bases, leaving 13 bases between the germline ends. Looked up from germline, CDR1 is SGHTA and CDR2 is FQGNSA. The CDR3 runs 12 residues. The CDR3 DNA sequence: TGTGCCAGCAGCAAACTAAAAGAGGCGCAGTATTTT. Amino acids: CASSKLKEAQYF.

This clonotype has at least ten counts. The chain employs TRBV20-1 and TRBJ2-6, with D tentatively TRBD1 (6 bases). Trimming pared 1 base from V and 1 base from J, leaving 17 bases between. This CDR3 spans 18 amino acids. Germline CDR1 and CDR2: DFQATT and SNEGSKA (reference sequence). The CDR3 protein is CSARVDRQATSGANVLTF. The CDR3 coding sequence is TGCAGTGCTAGAGTAGATCGACAGGCAACATCTGGGGCCAACGTCCTGACTTTC.

This chain connects TRBV2 to TRBJ1-6; D uncertain. CDR1 and CDR2 (germline): SNHLY, FYNNEI. CDR3 length: 13 amino acids. V was trimmed by 5 bases and J by 7 bases, leaving 9 bases between them. The DNA of the CDR3 is TGTGCCAGCAGTACGCAATGGAATTCACCCCTCCACTTT. Its protein product is CASSTQWNSPLHF. The complete variable domain, with remaining parts taken from reference TRBV2 and TRBJ1-6, reads EPEVTQTPSHQVTQMGQEVILRCVPISNHLYFYWYRQILGQKVEFLVSFYNNEISEKSEIFDDQFSVERPDGSNFTLKIRSTKLEDSAMYFCASSTQWNSPLHFGNGTRLTVT.

This clonotype was observed many times. This chain connects TRBV4-2 to TRBJ2-4; the D gene could be TRBD1 or TRBD2 (5 bases each). V was pared by 4 bases and J by 5 bases, with 9 bases between. The CDR3 totals 13 residues. CDR1 and CDR2 from the germline V gene are LGHNA and YNFKEQ. The DNA for the CDR3 is TGTGCCAGCAGCCTCAGGGACCAAAACATTCAGTACTTC. Its protein product is CASSLRDQNIQYF.

In this sample, this clonotype turned up a few times. The genes are TRBV12-3 or TRBV12-4 and TRBJ1-1; D perhaps matches TRBD1 (5 bases). V dropped 6 bases and J dropped 5 bases, with 16 bases sitting between them. This CDR3 has 14 amino acids. The CDR3 protein is CASRRRGDWTEAFF. Here the CDR3 DNA reads TGTGCCAGCAGGCGGCGGGGGGATTGGACTGAAGCTTTCTTT.

There are a few counts of this clonotype. The gene calls are TRBV20-1 and TRBJ2-7; D remains unclear. The CDR3 has 11 residues. The V end lost 5 bases, the J end lost 7 bases, and 12 bases lay between the germline ends. CDR1 and CDR2 (germline): DFQATT, SNEGSKA (reference sequence). The DNA for the CDR3 is TGCAGTGCTCCATGGTTGGGGGAGCAGTACTTC. It yields the protein CSAPWLGEQYF.

The chain is built from TRBV4-3 and TRBJ2-3, with D perhaps matching TRBD2 (5 bases). With 3 bases removed from V and 1 base from J, the gap between germline ends came to 11 bases. The CDR3 runs 15 residues. Germline CDR1 is LGHNA and CDR2 is YSLEER. The CDR3 here is CASSQTGIGTDTQYF. The CDR3 nucleotides are TGCGCCAGCAGCCAGACGGGGATTGGCACAGATACGCAGTATTTT.

J is TRBJ2-3 and V is TRBV5-1; D is unresolved. Deletions cut 0 bases from V and 4 bases from J, with 9 bases between. CDR3 size: 14 residues. Per germline, CDR1 SGHRS and CDR2 YFSETQ. CDR3 coding DNA: TGCGCCAGCAGCTTGGCCTCGGGCCCAGATACGCAGTATTTT. This gives the protein CASSLASGPDTQYF.

This clonotype showed up just a few times. The rearrangement uses TRBV25-1 and TRBJ1-4, with 7 bases aligning to TRBD1. The ends lost 2 bases at V and 5 bases at J; junction bases unmatched: 11. The CDR3 sequence is 17 residues long. CDR1 and CDR2 from the germline V gene are MGHDK and SYGVNS. The CDR3 coding sequence is TGTGCCAGCAGTGAAGGGGAGACAGGGCAGAGGAATGAAAAACTGTTTTTT. It yields the protein CASSEGETGQRNEKLFF.

This clonotype occurred many times. This chain connects TRBV7-9 to TRBJ2-3, with D unclear. This CDR3 is 16 amino acids long. The germline V gene has CDR1 SEHNR and CDR2 FQNEAQ (reference sequence). V lost 1 base and J 2 bases, leaving 13 bases between the germline ends. CDR3 sequence: CASSLDSERHTDTQYF. The CDR3 bases are TGTGCCAGCAGCTTAGACTCAGAGAGACACACAGATACGCAGTATTTT.

This clonotype occurred a few times. V usage is TRBV11-3 and J usage is TRBJ2-7; no reliable D call. This CDR3 has 14 amino acids. With 4 bases removed from V and 8 bases from J, the gap between germline ends came to 18 bases. Germline V gene lookup returns CDR1 SGHNT and CDR2 YENEEA. This CDR3 reads CASSSPAGPSKQYF. CDR3 nucleotide sequence: TGTGCCAGCAGCTCCCCGGCCGGACCGTCTAAGCAGTACTTC.

A few counts support this clonotype. This chain links TRBV6-5 with TRBJ1-2, with D unclear. CDR3 length: 13 residues. V lost 6 bases and J 5 bases, leaving 13 bases between the germline ends. CDR1 and CDR2 from the germline V gene are MNHEY and SVGAGI. This CDR3 reads CASRPGRQYGYTF. The CDR3 region has the DNA TGTGCCAGCAGGCCAGGACGGCAGTATGGCTACACCTTC.

The chain has TRBV27 and TRBJ2-3; 8 bases are shared with TRBD1. Unmatched junction bases numbered 3, after V lost 6 bases and J lost 1 base. The CDR3 extends over 14 amino acids. Per germline, CDR1 MNHEY and CDR2 SMNVEV (reference sequence). The CDR3 DNA sequence: TGTGCCAGCAGACAGGACAGGGGCACAGATACGCAGTATTTT. It encodes CASRQDRGTDTQYF.

This clonotype was recorded many times. The V call is TRBV11-2, the J call TRBJ2-1, with D perhaps TRBD2 (5 bases). Germline V gives CDR1 SGHAT, CDR2 FQNNGV. The CDR3 has 11 residues. Between the trimmed V and J ends, which lost 5 bases and 10 bases, there was a span of 9 bases. CDR3 coding DNA: TGTGCCAGCAGCCTAGCAAAGGAGCAGTTCTTC. Encoded protein: CASSLAKEQFF.

The CDR3 region is CASSRVSGTDSNQPQHF. The CDR3, as DNA: TGCGCCAGCAGCCGGGTCTCTGGGACGGATAGCAATCAGCCCCAGCATTTT. The J gene is TRBJ1-5, the V gene TRBV4-1; D is possibly TRBD1 (5 bases). The V and J ends lost 4 bases and 0 bases respectively, with 16 bases between them. CDR1 and CDR2 (germline): MGHRA, YSYEKL. This CDR3 region has 17 residues.